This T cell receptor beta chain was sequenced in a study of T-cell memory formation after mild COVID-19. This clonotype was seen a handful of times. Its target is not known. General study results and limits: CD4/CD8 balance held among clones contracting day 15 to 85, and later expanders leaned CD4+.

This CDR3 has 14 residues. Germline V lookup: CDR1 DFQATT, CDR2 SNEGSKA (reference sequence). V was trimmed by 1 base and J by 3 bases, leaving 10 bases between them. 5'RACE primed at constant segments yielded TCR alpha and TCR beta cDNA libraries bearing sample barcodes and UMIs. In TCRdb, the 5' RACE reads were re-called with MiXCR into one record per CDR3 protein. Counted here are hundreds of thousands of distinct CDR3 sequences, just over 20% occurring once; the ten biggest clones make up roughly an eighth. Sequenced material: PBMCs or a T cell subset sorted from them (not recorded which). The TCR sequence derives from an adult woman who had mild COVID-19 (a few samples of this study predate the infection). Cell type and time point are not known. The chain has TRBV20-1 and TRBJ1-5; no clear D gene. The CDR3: CSARAGHLNQPQHF. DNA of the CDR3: TGCAGTGCTAGAGCCGGGCACCTCAATCAGCCCCAGCATTTT.